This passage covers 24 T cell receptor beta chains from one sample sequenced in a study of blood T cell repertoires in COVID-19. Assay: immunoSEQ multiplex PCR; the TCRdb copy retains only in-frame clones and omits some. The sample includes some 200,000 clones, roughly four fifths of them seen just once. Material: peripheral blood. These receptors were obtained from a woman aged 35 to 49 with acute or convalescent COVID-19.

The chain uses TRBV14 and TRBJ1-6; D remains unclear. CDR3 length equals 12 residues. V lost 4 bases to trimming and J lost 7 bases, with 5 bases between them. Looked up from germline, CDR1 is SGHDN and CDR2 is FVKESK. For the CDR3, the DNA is TGTGCCAGCAGCCGCCAGAATTCACCCCTCCACTTT. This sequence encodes CASSRQNSPLHF.

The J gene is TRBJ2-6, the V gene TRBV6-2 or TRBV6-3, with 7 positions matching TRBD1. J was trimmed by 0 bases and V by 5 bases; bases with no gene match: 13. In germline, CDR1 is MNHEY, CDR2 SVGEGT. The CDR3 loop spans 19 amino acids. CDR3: CASSPAPGQTLSGANVLTF. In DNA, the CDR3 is TGTGCCAGCAGTCCAGCCCCGGGACAGACTCTCTCTGGGGCCAACGTCCTGACTTTC.

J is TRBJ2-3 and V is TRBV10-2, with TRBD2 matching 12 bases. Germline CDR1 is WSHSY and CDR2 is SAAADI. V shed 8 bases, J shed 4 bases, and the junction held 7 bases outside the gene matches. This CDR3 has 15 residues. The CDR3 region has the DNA TGCGCCAGCTCCCTGACTAGCGGGGGAGCAGATACGCAGTATTTT. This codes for CASSLTSGGADTQYF.

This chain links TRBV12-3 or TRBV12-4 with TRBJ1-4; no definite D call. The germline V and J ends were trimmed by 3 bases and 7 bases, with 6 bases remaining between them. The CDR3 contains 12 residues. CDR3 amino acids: CASSFGGEKLFF. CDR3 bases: TGTGCCAGCAGTTTTGGAGGTGAAAAACTGTTTTTT.

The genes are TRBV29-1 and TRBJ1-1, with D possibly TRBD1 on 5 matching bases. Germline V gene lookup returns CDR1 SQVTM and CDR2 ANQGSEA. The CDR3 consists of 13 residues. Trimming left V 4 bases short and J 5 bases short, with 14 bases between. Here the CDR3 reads CSVVSGRVTEAFF. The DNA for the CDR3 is TGCAGCGTTGTATCGGGCAGGGTTACTGAAGCTTTCTTT.

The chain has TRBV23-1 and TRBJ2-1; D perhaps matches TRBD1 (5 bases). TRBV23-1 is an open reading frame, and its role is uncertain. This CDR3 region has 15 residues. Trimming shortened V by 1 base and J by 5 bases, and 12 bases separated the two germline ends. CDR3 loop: CASSQYRGAHNEQFF. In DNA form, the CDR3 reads TGCGCCAGCAGTCAATACCGTGGGGCCCACAATGAGCAGTTCTTC.

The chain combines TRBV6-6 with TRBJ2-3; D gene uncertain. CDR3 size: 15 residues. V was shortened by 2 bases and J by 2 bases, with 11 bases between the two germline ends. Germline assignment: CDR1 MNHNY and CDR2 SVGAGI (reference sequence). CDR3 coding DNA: TGTGCCAGCAGTTACGATGGAGATTACACAGATACGCAGTATTTT. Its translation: CASSYDGDYTDTQYF.

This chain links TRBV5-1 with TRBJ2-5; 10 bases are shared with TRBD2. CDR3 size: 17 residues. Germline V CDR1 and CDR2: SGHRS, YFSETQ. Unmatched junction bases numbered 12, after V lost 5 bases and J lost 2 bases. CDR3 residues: CASRRASGRSGQETQYF. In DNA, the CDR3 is TGCGCCAGCAGGCGGGCTAGCGGGAGAAGTGGGCAAGAGACCCAGTACTTC.

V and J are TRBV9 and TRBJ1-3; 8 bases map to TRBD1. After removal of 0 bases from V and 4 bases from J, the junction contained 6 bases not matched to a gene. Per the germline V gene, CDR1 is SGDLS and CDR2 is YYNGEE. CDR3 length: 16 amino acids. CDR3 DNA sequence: TGTGCCAGCAGCGTAGGGACAGGGACATTGGGAAACACCATATATTTT. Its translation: CASSVGTGTLGNTIYF.

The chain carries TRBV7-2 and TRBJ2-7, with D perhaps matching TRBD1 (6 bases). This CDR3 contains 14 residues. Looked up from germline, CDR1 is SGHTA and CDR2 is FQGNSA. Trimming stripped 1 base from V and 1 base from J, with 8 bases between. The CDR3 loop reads CASSLEGQSYEQYF. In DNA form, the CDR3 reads TGTGCCAGCAGCTTAGAAGGACAGTCCTACGAGCAGTACTTC.

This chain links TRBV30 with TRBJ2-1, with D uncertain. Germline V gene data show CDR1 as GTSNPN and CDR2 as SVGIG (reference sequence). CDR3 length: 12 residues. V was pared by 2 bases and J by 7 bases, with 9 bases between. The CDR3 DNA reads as TGTGCCTGGAGTCCCAGGTGGAATGAGCAGTTCTTC. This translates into CAWSPRWNEQFF. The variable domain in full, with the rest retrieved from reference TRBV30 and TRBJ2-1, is SQTIHQWPATLVQPVGSPLSLECTVEGTSNPNLYWYRQAAGRGLQLLFYSVGIGQISSEVPQNLSASRPQDRQFILSSKKLLLSDSGFYLCAWSPRWNEQFFGPGTRLTVL.

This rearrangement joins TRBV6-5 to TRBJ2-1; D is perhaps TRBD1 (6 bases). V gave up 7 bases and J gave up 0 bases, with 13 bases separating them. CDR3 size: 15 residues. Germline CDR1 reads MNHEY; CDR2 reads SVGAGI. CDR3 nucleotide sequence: TGTGCCAGCAAAAGAGCGGACAGCTCCTACAATGAGCAGTTCTTC. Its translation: CASKRADSSYNEQFF.

CDR3 nucleotide sequence: TGTGCCAGCAGCTTACGTGGAGGGCCGAGCACAGATACGCAGTATTTT. Amino acid sequence: CASSLRGGPSTDTQYF. The V gene is TRBV7-3, the J gene TRBJ2-3; a possible D gene is TRBD2 (6 bases). Germline assignment: CDR1 SGHTA and CDR2 FQGTGA. Trimming took 2 bases from V and 0 from J, leaving 12 bases between them. The CDR3 runs 16 residues.

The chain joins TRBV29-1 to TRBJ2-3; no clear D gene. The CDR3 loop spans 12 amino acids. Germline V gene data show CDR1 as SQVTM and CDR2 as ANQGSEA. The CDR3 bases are TGCGCAGGTCGTTATAGCACAGATACGCAGTATTTT. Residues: CAGRYSTDTQYF.

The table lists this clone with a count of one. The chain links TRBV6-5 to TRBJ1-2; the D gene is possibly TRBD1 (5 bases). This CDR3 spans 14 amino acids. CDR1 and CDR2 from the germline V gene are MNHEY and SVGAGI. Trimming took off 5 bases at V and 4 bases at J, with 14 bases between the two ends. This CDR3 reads CASSSQGQIYGYTF. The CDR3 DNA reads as TGTGCCAGCAGTAGTCAGGGCCAAATCTATGGCTACACCTTC.

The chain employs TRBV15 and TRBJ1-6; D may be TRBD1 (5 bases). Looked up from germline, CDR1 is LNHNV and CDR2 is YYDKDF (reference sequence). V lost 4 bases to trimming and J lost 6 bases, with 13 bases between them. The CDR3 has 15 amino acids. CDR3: CATSTRGESNSPLHF. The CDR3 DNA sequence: TGTGCCACCAGCACCCGGGGGGAGTCTAATTCACCCCTCCACTTT.

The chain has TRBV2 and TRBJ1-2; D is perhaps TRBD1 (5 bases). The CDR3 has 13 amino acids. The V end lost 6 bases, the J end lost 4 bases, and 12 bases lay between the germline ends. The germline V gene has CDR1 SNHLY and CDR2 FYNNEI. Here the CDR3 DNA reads TGTGCCAGCAGGCCGCGGGGGAGCTATGGCTACACCTTC. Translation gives CASRPRGSYGYTF.

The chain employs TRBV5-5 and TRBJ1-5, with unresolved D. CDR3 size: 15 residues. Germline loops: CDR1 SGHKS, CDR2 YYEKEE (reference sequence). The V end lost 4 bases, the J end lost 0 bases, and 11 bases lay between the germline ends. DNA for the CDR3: TGTGCCAGCAGCCCCACGACAAATAGCAATCAGCCCCAGCATTTT. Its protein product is CASSPTTNSNQPQHF.

The CDR3 DNA sequence: TGCGCCAGCAGCTTACAGCCCCGACAGGGTGCCGGGGAGCTGTTTTTT. This gives the protein CASSLQPRQGAGELFF. The chain recombines TRBV5-1 with TRBJ2-2; TRBD1 matches 7 bases. From germline, CDR1 is SGHRS and CDR2 YFSETQ. The CDR3 extends over 16 amino acids. V gave up 2 bases and J gave up 6 bases; unmatched junction bases: 10.

The CDR3 spells CASSLGTSASSYEQYF. The CDR3 DNA follows: TGTGCCAGCAGCTTGGGGACTTCCGCGAGCTCCTACGAGCAGTACTTC. The chain joins TRBV5-4 to TRBJ2-7; a weak D match, TRBD2 (5 bases). This CDR3 is 16 amino acids long. V lost 0 bases and J lost 0, with 13 bases in between. Germline CDR1 reads SGHNT; CDR2 reads YYREEE (reference sequence).

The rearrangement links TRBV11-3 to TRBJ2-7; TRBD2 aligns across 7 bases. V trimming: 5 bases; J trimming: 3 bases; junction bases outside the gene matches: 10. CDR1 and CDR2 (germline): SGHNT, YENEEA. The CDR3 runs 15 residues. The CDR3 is CASSQSGGVLYEQYF. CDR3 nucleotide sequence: TGTGCCAGCAGCCAATCGGGGGGAGTTCTCTACGAGCAGTACTTC.

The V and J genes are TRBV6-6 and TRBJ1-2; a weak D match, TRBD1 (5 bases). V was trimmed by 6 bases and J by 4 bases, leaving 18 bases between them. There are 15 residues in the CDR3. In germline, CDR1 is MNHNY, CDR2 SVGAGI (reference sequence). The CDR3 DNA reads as TGTGCCAGCAGGCTGACAGACGCGCCCCCCTATGGCTACACCTTC. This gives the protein CASRLTDAPPYGYTF.

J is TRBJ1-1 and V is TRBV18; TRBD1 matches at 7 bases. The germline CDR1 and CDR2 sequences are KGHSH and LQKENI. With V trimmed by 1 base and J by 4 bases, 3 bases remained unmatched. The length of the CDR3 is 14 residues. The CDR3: CASSPQGAVTEAFF. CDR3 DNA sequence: TGTGCCAGCTCACCACAGGGGGCCGTCACTGAAGCTTTCTTT.

This CDR3 is CSVEGQGARGGTEAFF. The CDR3 nucleotides are TGCAGCGTTGAGGGACAGGGGGCGCGGGGTGGGACTGAAGCTTTCTTT. This sequence joins TRBV29-1 and TRBJ1-1; 12 positions agree with TRBD1. This CDR3 has 16 amino acids. The V segment lost 3 bases and the J segment 5 bases; nucleotides outside the gene matches: 10. Germline V gene data show CDR1 as SQVTM and CDR2 as ANQGSEA. The full variable domain, in which reference TRBV29-1 and TRBJ1-1 provide the parts outside the CDR3, is SAVISQKPSRDICQRGTSLTIQCQVDSQVTMMFWYRQQPGQSLTLIATANQGSEATYESGFVIDKFPISRPNLTFSTLTVSNMSPEDSSIYLCSVEGQGARGGTEAFFGQGTRLTVV.